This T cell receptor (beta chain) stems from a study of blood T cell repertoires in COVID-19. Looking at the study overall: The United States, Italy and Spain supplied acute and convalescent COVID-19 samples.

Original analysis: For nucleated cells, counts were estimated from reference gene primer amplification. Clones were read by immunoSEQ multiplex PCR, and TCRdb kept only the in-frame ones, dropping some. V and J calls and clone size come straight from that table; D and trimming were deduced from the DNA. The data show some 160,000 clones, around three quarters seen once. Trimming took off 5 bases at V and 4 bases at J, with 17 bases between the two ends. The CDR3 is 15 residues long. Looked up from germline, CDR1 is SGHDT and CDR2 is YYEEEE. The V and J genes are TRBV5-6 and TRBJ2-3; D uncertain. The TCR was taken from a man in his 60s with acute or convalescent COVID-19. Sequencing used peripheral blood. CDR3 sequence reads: CASSRVSIVADTQYF. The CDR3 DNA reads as TGTGCCAGCAGTCGTGTTAGTATTGTGGCAGATACGCAGTATTTT.